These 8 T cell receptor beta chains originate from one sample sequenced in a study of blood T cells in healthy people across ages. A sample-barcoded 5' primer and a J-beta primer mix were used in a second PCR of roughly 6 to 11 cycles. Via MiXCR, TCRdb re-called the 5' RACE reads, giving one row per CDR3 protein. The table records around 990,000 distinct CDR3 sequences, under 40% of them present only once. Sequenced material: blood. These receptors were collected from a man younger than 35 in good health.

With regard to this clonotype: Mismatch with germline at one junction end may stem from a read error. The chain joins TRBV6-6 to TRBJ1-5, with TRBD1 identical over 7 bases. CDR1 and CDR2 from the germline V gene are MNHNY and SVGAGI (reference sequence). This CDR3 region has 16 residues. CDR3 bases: TGTGCCAGCAGTTACCCGGGACAGACCCAAGATCAGCCCCAGCTTTTT. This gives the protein CASSYPGQTQDQPQLF.

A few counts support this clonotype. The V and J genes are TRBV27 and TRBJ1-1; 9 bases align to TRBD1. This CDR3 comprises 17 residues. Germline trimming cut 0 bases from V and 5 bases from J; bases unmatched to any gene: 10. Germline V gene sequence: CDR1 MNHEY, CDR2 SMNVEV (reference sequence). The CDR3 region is CASSLSGQGRRGTEAFF. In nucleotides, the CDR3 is TGTGCCAGCAGTTTATCCGGACAGGGGAGAAGGGGAACTGAAGCTTTCTTT.

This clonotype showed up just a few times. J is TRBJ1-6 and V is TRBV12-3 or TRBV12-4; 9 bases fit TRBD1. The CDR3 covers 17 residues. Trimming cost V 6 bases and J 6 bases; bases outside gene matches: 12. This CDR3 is CASSRPPGQGSNSPLHF. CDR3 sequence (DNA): TGTGCCAGCAGCAGGCCGCCGGGACAGGGAAGTAATTCACCCCTCCACTTT.

CDR3 bases: TGTGCCAGCAGTTACCGCGGGACAACTGGGGCCAACGTCCTGACTTTC. Protein: CASSYRGTTGANVLTF. V gene TRBV6-5 combines with J gene TRBJ2-6; D is perhaps TRBD1 or TRBD2 (6 bases each). V lost 2 bases to trimming and J lost 2 bases, with 10 bases between them. The germline gives CDR1 MNHEY, CDR2 SVGAGI. This CDR3 contains 16 residues.

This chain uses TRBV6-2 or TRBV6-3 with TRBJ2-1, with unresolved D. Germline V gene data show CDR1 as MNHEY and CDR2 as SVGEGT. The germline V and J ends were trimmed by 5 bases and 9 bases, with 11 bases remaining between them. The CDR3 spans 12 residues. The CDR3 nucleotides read TGTGCCAGCAGTAACACGAGGTTTGAGCAGTTCTTC. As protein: CASSNTRFEQFF.

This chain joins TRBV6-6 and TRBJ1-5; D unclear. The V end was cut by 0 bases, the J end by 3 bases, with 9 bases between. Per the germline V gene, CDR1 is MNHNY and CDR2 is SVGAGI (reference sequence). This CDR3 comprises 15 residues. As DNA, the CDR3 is TGTGCCAGCAGTTACTCGTCGGATTACAATCAGCCCCAGCATTTT. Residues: CASSYSSDYNQPQHF.

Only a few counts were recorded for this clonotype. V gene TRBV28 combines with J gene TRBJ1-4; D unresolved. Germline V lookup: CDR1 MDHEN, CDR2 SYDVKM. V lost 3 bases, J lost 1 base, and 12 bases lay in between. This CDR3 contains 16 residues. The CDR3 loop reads CASSFEGVLTNEKLFF. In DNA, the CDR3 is TGTGCCAGCAGTTTCGAGGGCGTACTAACTAATGAAAAACTGTTTTTT. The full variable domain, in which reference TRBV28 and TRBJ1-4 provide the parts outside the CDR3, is DVKVTQSSRYLVKRTGEKVFLECVQDMDHENMFWYRQDPGLGLRLIYFSYDVKMKEKGDIPEGYSVSREKKERFSLILESASTNQTSMYLCASSFEGVLTNEKLFFGSGTQLSVL.

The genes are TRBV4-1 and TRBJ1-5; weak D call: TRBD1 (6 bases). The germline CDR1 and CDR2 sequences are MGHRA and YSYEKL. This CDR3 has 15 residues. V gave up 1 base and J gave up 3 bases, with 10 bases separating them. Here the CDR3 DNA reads TGCGCCAGCAGCCAAGGAGGGGGGTTCAATCAGCCCCAGCATTTT. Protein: CASSQGGGFNQPQHF.